Sequencing of this T cell receptor beta chain was carried out in a study of naive and memory T cell subsets. Overall study results and limits: TCR transcript changes with activation or differentiation may affect this RNA method.

This clonotype was detected ten times or more. The antigen is unknown. The SP2 primer and nested alpha and beta constant region primers amplified ligated cDNA in four rounds. Alpha and beta constant region primers primed reverse transcription for blood and skin samples. TCRdb fed the 5' RACE reads into MiXCR, producing one record per CDR3 protein. The sample consists of 30,000 or so distinct CDR3 sequences, approximately 15% of them appearing once. An oligonucleotide containing a UMI was ligated to the 3' end of TCR cDNA. Whole-blood samples were 2 to 2.5 ml of peripheral blood from healthy adult volunteers. Unsorted total RNA, about 1 to 1000 ng, was DNase treated before reverse transcription. This clonotype was sampled from a female donor in good health.

CDR3 region: CSARDEGLSTDTQYF. CDR3 in DNA: TGCAGTGCTAGAGATGAAGGCCTTAGCACAGATACGCAGTATTTT. The chain couples TRBV20-1 to TRBJ2-3; D gene ambiguous. Germline assignment: CDR1 DFQATT and CDR2 SNEGSKA (reference sequence). This CDR3 region has 15 residues. V gave up 0 bases and J gave up 0 bases, with 10 bases separating them.